A selection of T cell receptor beta chains follows, all from one sample in a study of T cell responses to AZD1222 COVID-19 vaccine. Assay used: immunoSEQ multiplex PCR; TCRdb lists only in-frame clones, some missing. The sample consists of 130,000 to 150,000 clones, about 91% of them appearing once. The source was peripheral blood, collected on day 0 of AZD1222 vaccination. The source of these receptors is an adult in good health. The CDR3 runs from the conserved cysteine through the conserved F or W. D genes are given only for firm matches. Part of the rows lack a size; the others show once, few, many or a class for expanded clones.

TRBV5-1	TRBD1	-	TRBJ1-4	TGCGCCAGCAGCTACAGGACAGGCCTTAATGAAAAACTGTTTTTT	CASSYRTGLNEKLFF
TRBV9	TRBD2	-	TRBJ2-1	TGTGCCAGCAGCGTAGTCGGTGGGGGACTAGCGGGGAATGAGCAGTTCTTC	CASSVVGGGLAGNEQFF
TRBV4-1	TRBD1	-	TRBJ2-7	TGCGCCAGCAGCCAGTATTATCCCGGGACAGGCTCCTACGAGCAGTACTTC	CASSQYYPGTGSYEQYF
TRBV6-6	-	once	TRBJ1-6	TGTGCCTCCCCCGGCCCGGGGGGTTCACCCCTCCACTTT	CASPGPGGSPLHF
TRBV7-2	-	-	TRBJ1-4	TGTGCCAGCAGCACGCCTCAGGGACTCGGTGAAAAACTGTTTTTT	CASSTPQGLGEKLFF
TRBV11-2	-	-	TRBJ2-4	TGTGCCAGCAGCTTAAACCTTCAGGGGTCGGCCAAAAACATTCAGTACTTC	CASSLNLQGSAKNIQYF
TRBV20-1	-	-	TRBJ1-1	TGCAGTGCTCCGGGGCGCCATGAAGCTTTCTTT	CSAPGRHEAFF
TRBV9	-	-	TRBJ2-3	TGTGCCAGCAGCGAGACAGGCACAGATACGCAGTATTTT	CASSETGTDTQYF
TRBV20-1	-	-	TRBJ2-7	TGCAGTGCCGTAGGGGGTGGCGAGCAGTACTTC	CSAVGGGEQYF
TRBV12-3/TRBV12-4	-	few	TRBJ1-6	TGTGCCAGCAGTTTAGGCCCGGGGGCCCTCCACTTT	CASSLGPGALHF
TRBV6-5	TRBD1	once	TRBJ1-2	TGTGCCAGCAGTTACGGTGGGGGACAGGGATCCATCTACACCTTC	CASSYGGGQGSIYTF
TRBV18	TRBD1	-	TRBJ2-1	TGTGCCAGCTCCCGACAGGGGAATGAGCAGTTCTTC	CASSRQGNEQFF
TRBV11-2	TRBD1	-	TRBJ1-1	TGTGCCAGCAGCTCCCAGGGGGTGAACACTGAAGCTTTCTTT	CASSSQGVNTEAFF
TRBV4-1	TRBD1	-	TRBJ1-1	TGCGCCAGCAGCCAAGTATCCGGGACAGGGTACACTGAAGCTTTCTTT	CASSQVSGTGYTEAFF
TRBV2	TRBD1	-	TRBJ2-5	TGTGCCAGTAATGGAGGGCAGGGGGCCTGGGAGACCCAGTACTTC	CASNGGQGAWETQYF
TRBV5-4	-	-	TRBJ1-2	TGTGCCAGCAGCGCCCAGGGGCCAACCTATGGCTACACCTTC	CASSAQGPTYGYTF
TRBV7-9	TRBD1	-	TRBJ1-2	TGTGCCAGCAGCTTAGTACAGGGGATTGAACATGGCTACACCTTC	CASSLVQGIEHGYTF
TRBV18	-	-	TRBJ1-2	TGTGCCAGCTCACCAGACACTAACTATGGCTACACCTTC	CASSPDTNYGYTF
TRBV5-1	TRBD1	-	TRBJ1-4	TGCGCCAGCAGGCGAGACGGGACAGCACTCCGGGCGGCTAATGAAAAACTGTTTTTT	CASRRDGTALRAANEKLFF
TRBV10-3	-	-	TRBJ1-5	TGTGCCATCAGGAGGGACGGAAGCAATCAGCCCCAGCATTTT	CAIRRDGSNQPQHF
TRBV6-6	-	-	TRBJ1-2	TGTGCCAGCAGTTTACAGGGAACCGGTGGCTACACCTTC	CASSLQGTGGYTF
TRBV7-9	TRBD1	once	TRBJ1-6	TGTGCCAGCAGCGCGGACAGGAATTCACCCCTCCACTTT	CASSADRNSPLHF
TRBV28	-	once	TRBJ2-7	TGTGCCAGCAGTTTCGGACGGAACTACGAGCAGTACTTC	CASSFGRNYEQYF
TRBV30	-	once	TRBJ2-3	TGTGCCTGGAGTATAACCGGAGGAGATACGCAGTATTTT	CAWSITGGDTQYF
TRBV2	-	-	TRBJ2-3	TGTGCCAGCAGTGCAGGGATGGGTTACACAGATACGCAGTATTTT	CASSAGMGYTDTQYF
TRBV19	-	-	TRBJ1-5	TGTGCCAGTAGTCCCCGCTGGGGAATGTATAGCAATCAGCCCCAGCATTTT	CASSPRWGMYSNQPQHF
TRBV7-6	-	-	TRBJ1-1	TGTGCCAGCAGCTTAAGCATGAACACTGAAGCTTTCTTT	CASSLSMNTEAFF
TRBV29-1	TRBD1	-	TRBJ1-2	TGCAGCGTTTGGGGGACAGGGTTGGATGGCTACACCTTC	CSVWGTGLDGYTF
TRBV28	-	-	TRBJ1-1	TGTGCCAGCAGCTTCGGGGCCCTTAACACTGAAGCTTTCTTT	CASSFGALNTEAFF
TRBV23-1	-	-	TRBJ2-1	TGCGCCAGCAGTCTTTGCGTTCATCCTACCTACAATGAGCAGTTCTTC	CASSLCVHPTYNEQFF
TRBV30	-	-	TRBJ2-3	TGTGCCTGGTCCCGTAGCGTAGTGTTAGATACGCAGTATTTT	CAWSRSVVLDTQYF
TRBV6-5	-	-	TRBJ2-7	TGTGCCAGCAGTTACTCGGCAGCCTGGGAGCAGTACTTC	CASSYSAAWEQYF
TRBV25-1	TRBD1	-	TRBJ1-1	TGTGCCAGCACCTACAGGGGAGGCACTGAAGCTTTCTTT	CASTYRGGTEAFF
TRBV7-2	TRBD1	-	TRBJ1-1	TGTGCCAGCAGCGGCACCGGGACAGGTGGGACTGAAGCTTTCTTT	CASSGTGTGGTEAFF
TRBV6-2/TRBV6-3	-	-	TRBJ1-1	TGTGCCAGCAGTTATCAGGGCCGTGGCGAAGCTTTCTTT	CASSYQGRGEAFF
TRBV4-1	-	-	TRBJ2-1	TGCGCCAGCAGCCAGGACTCCTATCCTTACAATGAGCAGTTCTTC	CASSQDSYPYNEQFF
TRBV4-2	-	-	TRBJ2-7	TGTGCCAGCAGCCTGGAGGGGAACTACGAGCAGTACTTC	CASSLEGNYEQYF
TRBV6-1	-	-	TRBJ1-1	TGTGCCAGCAGTGAAGCGGTCGACACTGAAGCTTTCTTT	CASSEAVDTEAFF
TRBV5-6	-	-	TRBJ1-2	TGTGCCAGCAGCTACCCGGGGGGGAACTATGGCTACACCTTC	CASSYPGGNYGYTF
TRBV4-3	TRBD2	few	TRBJ2-3	TGCGCCAGCAGCCAAGATCCCCCTGGGGGAGCGGGGGGCTCAGGAGATACGCAGTATTTT	CASSQDPPGGAGGSGDTQYF
TRBV30	TRBD2	-	TRBJ2-7	TGTGCCTGGAGTTTTAATCCCGGAGCGGGGGACTCCTACGAGCAGTACTTC	CAWSFNPGAGDSYEQYF